A selection of T cell receptor beta chains follows, all from one sample in a study of T-cell reconstitution after alpha-beta-depleted transplantation in children. MiXCR, applied by TCRdb to the PCR reads, yields one record per CDR3 protein. The profile covers about 440,000 distinct CDR3 sequences, with around 46% appearing a single time and 27% taken by the ten largest. Sequenced material: PBMCs, taken before TCRalphabeta/CD19-depleted stem cell transplant. Receptors were obtained from a girl aged 2-10 years with aplastic anemia, due to receive a stem cell transplant. Both conserved end residues are part of each CDR3. The D gene is left open where the match is weak. Rows may omit the clone size; those that give it use once, few, many or a size class.

v_gene,abundance,d_gene,j_gene,CDR3aa,CDR3nt
TRBV25-1,many,-,TRBJ1-6,CASSEMKNSPLHF,TGTGCCAGCAGTGAAATGAAAAATTCACCCCTCCACTTT
TRBV29-1,-,TRBD2,TRBJ2-3,CSVLAENTDTQYF,TGCAGCGTCCTAGCGGAGAACACAGATACGCAGTATTTT
TRBV6-5,few,-,TRBJ2-1,CASSYSWYLEQFF,TGTGCCAGCAGTTACTCGTGGTACCTTGAGCAGTTCTTC
TRBV20-1,-,TRBD2,TRBJ2-1,CSARDVAGGRTEQFF,TGCAGTGCTAGAGATGTGGCGGGGGGGCGGACTGAGCAGTTCTTC
TRBV28,-,-,TRBJ2-3,CASSNPGTTADTQYF,TGTGCCAGCAGTAACCCCGGGACCACGGCGGATACGCAGTATTTT
TRBV29-1,-,-,TRBJ1-2,CSVEDFSQGRGGYTF,TGCAGCGTTGAAGATTTTAGTCAGGGAAGAGGGGGCTACACCTTC
TRBV4-1,few,-,TRBJ2-6,CASSQIGLRTSGANVLTF,TGCGCCAGCAGCCAAATCGGGTTACGGACCTCTGGGGCCAACGTCCTGACTTTC
TRBV7-9,-,-,TRBJ1-4,CASSSYKGEKLFF,TGTGCCAGCAGCTCGTATAAGGGAGAAAAACTGTTTTTT
TRBV7-9,few,-,TRBJ2-7,CASSGGGTLEQYF,TGTGCCAGCAGTGGGGGGGGGACACTCGAGCAGTACTTC
TRBV5-1,many,-,TRBJ1-5,CASSLAGSWPQHF,TGCGCCAGCAGCTTGGCGGGGTCATGGCCCCAGCATTTT
TRBV4-3,medium-sized,TRBD2,TRBJ2-7,CASSQDLVSSGSEQYF,TGCGCCAGCAGCCAAGATCTGGTCTCTAGCGGGAGCGAGCAGTACTTC
TRBV5-1,many,TRBD1,TRBJ2-7,CASSFGGTGGLGSSYEQYF,TGCGCCAGCAGCTTTGGGGGGACAGGGGGACTTGGAAGCTCCTACGAGCAGTACTTC
TRBV7-3,few,-,TRBJ2-2,CASSFQPAGGKAGELFF,TGTGCCAGCAGCTTCCAACCCGCAGGGGGGAAAGCCGGGGAGCTGTTTTTT
TRBV7-2,once,-,TRBJ2-3,CASSLGPAADTQYF,TGTGCCAGCAGCTTAGGTCCGGCGGCAGATACGCAGTATTTT
TRBV20-1,-,-,TRBJ2-7,CSASPWDDYEQYF,TGCAGTGCTAGCCCCTGGGACGACTACGAGCAGTACTTC
TRBV5-5,-,-,TRBJ2-5,CASSLRGGAEETQYF,TGTGCCAGCAGCTTACGTGGGGGGGCGGAAGAGACCCAGTACTTC
TRBV7-3,-,-,TRBJ2-7,CASSPGPTGEQYF,TGTGCCAGCAGTCCCGGACCGACTGGGGAGCAGTACTTC
TRBV6-1,-,TRBD1,TRBJ2-7,CASSPVGTGGLEQYF,TGTGCCAGCAGTCCCGTGGGGACAGGGGGGCTCGAGCAGTACTTC
TRBV7-9,-,-,TRBJ1-5,CASSLGGVNQPQHF,TGTGCCAGCAGCTTGGGAGGAGTTAATCAGCCCCAGCATTTT
TRBV20-1,few,TRBD1,TRBJ2-3,CSARDWDRGGDTQYF,TGCAGTGCTAGAGATTGGGACAGGGGAGGGGATACGCAGTATTTT
TRBV5-1,-,TRBD1,TRBJ2-7,CASSGGTGDSYEQYF,TGCGCCAGCAGCGGAGGGACAGGGGACTCCTACGAGCAGTACTTC
TRBV28,-,-,TRBJ2-3,CASSFPPTGSGTDTQYF,TGTGCCAGCAGTTTCCCTCCTACAGGGAGCGGCACAGATACGCAGTATTTT
TRBV5-1,-,-,TRBJ1-2,CASSLDYGANYGYTF,TGCGCCAGCAGCTTGGATTACGGTGCTAACTATGGCTACACCTTC
TRBV5-1,-,TRBD2,TRBJ2-7,CASSLTSGRAMEQYF,TGCGCCAGCAGCTTGACTAGCGGGAGGGCGATGGAGCAGTACTTC
TRBV7-2,few,TRBD2,TRBJ2-7,CASRSAGGPYEQYF,TGTGCCAGCAGGTCGGCGGGAGGGCCCTACGAGCAGTACTTC
TRBV2,few,-,TRBJ2-5,CASILSVGETQYF,TGTGCCAGCATATTATCGGTGGGTGAGACCCAGTACTTC
TRBV5-4,-,-,TRBJ2-7,CASSSPRGAEQYF,TGTGCCAGCAGCTCGCCTAGGGGAGCCGAGCAGTACTTC
TRBV5-1,-,-,TRBJ1-1,CASSLGGHSNTEAFF,TGCGCCAGCAGCTTGGGGGGACATTCGAACACTGAAGCTTTCTTT
TRBV7-3,-,TRBD2,TRBJ2-7,CASSLLGGSGGIEQYF,TGTGCCAGCAGCTTACTCGGCGGTAGCGGGGGAATCGAGCAGTACTTC
TRBV28,many,TRBD1,TRBJ2-7,CASKRDRASYEQYF,TGTGCCAGCAAGCGGGACAGGGCCTCCTACGAGCAGTACTTC
TRBV4-2,-,-,TRBJ1-4,CASSQLGGGPATNEKLFF,TGTGCCAGCAGCCAGCTAGGCGGAGGTCCAGCAACTAATGAAAAACTGTTTTTT
TRBV7-2,many,-,TRBJ2-3,CASSHFTDTQYF,TGTGCCAGCAGCCATTTCACAGATACGCAGTATTTT
TRBV20-1,-,-,TRBJ1-1,CSARRQLNTEAVF,TGCAGTGCTAGAAGACAGTTGAACACTGAAGCTGTCTTT
TRBV6-2/TRBV6-3,-,TRBD2,TRBJ2-3,CATQRGQLDTQYF,TGTGCCACCCAGCGGGGGCAGTTAGATACGCAGTATTTT
TRBV20-1,-,-,TRBJ2-5,CSARVGAQETQYF,TGCAGTGCACGGGTGGGGGCTCAAGAGACCCAGTACTTC
TRBV5-1,few,TRBD1,TRBJ2-5,CASSLGTVDETQYF,TGCGCCAGCAGCTTAGGGACAGTGGATGAGACCCAGTACTTC
TRBV11-1,-,TRBD1,TRBJ1-4,CASTDGTGYLAANEKLFF,TGTGCCAGCACCGACGGGACAGGATACTTGGCAGCTAATGAAAAACTGTTTTTT
TRBV6-5,-,TRBD2,TRBJ2-2,CASSYYRAGGRGELFF,TGTGCCAGCAGTTACTATCGAGCGGGAGGGCGCGGGGAGCTGTTTTTT
TRBV20-1,once,TRBD2,TRBJ2-3,CSASGGGGDTQYF,TGCAGTGCTAGCGGCGGGGGGGGAGATACGCAGTATTTT
TRBV7-9,-,TRBD1,TRBJ1-3,CASSRQGAQPGNTIYF,TGTGCCAGCAGCCGTCAGGGGGCCCAACCTGGAAACACCATATATTTT
TRBV28,few,TRBD1,TRBJ2-7,CATIEGQATHEQYF,TGTGCCACCATTGAGGGACAGGCGACCCACGAGCAGTACTTC